The 18 T cell receptor beta chains listed next were all sequenced from one sample in a study of T cell responses to AZD1222 COVID-19 vaccine (dated by TCRdb to the early 2020s). Interpreted using the paper, the time point label stands for: baseline before first vaccination. To prepare the library, the immunoSEQ multiplex PCR assay was applied. Entries here come from immuneACCESS through TCRdb and include only in-frame sequences with V and J called. Some clones fail to appear in such tables; in the studies checked, an unresolved V gene covers under half of the shortfall, and the cause of the remainder is unknown. The sample table holds around 110,000 clones, of which roughly nine tenths were seen once. The ten largest clones take up 5.5% to 8.5% of the sample. The sequencing used peripheral blood, collected on day 0 of AZD1222 vaccination. The receptors were sampled from an adult in good health.

The chain is built from TRBV6-5 and TRBJ2-4; the D gene is possibly TRBD1 (5 bases). The V gene lost 8 bases and the J gene lost 0 bases, with 8 bases spanning the gap. The CDR3 is 13 amino acids. In germline, CDR1 is MNHEY, CDR2 SVGAGI. The CDR3 here is CASVTVAKNIQYF. CDR3 DNA sequence: TGTGCCAGCGTGACAGTAGCCAAAAACATTCAGTACTTC.

This sequence joins TRBV20-1 and TRBJ2-2; D gene unclear. The CDR3 extends over 15 amino acids. Trimming removed 3 bases at V and 0 bases at J, with 11 bases between. Germline V CDR1 and CDR2: DFQATT, SNEGSKA (reference sequence). CDR3 nucleotide sequence: TGCAGTGCTAGTTCCGCGGTTTCGAACACCGGGGAGCTGTTTTTT. This encodes CSASSAVSNTGELFF.

V usage is TRBV27 and J usage is TRBJ2-7; 12 bases are a match to TRBD2. The J call may be wrong; the DNA end is better matched by TRBJ2-1. The germline V gene has CDR1 MNHEY and CDR2 SMNVEV (reference sequence). The CDR3 spans 17 residues. DNA of the CDR3: TGTGCCAGCAGTCCCTCCCGACTAGCGGGAGCGTGGGGTGAGCAGTTCTTC. Amino acids: CASSPSRLAGAWGEQFF.

This sequence joins TRBV7-3 and TRBJ2-1; D is unclear. Germline CDR1 is SGHTA and CDR2 is FQGTGA. V lost 2 bases and J 6 bases, leaving 8 bases between the germline ends. The CDR3 extends over 13 amino acids. The DNA of the CDR3 is TGTGCCAGCAGCTTACCCGGCCTCAATGAGCAGTTCTTC. It encodes CASSLPGLNEQFF.

J is TRBJ1-5 and V is TRBV29-1; 7 bases align to TRBD1. The CDR3 loop spans 15 amino acids. The V gene's germline CDR1 is SQVTM and CDR2 ANQGSEA. V dropped 7 bases and J dropped 4; count of bases not matched to a gene: 13. The CDR3, as DNA: TGCAGCGGTATAACTCCGGGACAGAGAAATCAGCCCCAGCATTTT. Protein sequence: CSGITPGQRNQPQHF. The full variable domain, completed using reference TRBV29-1 and TRBJ1-5, is SAVISQKPSRDICQRGTSLTIQCQVDSQVTMMFWYRQQPGQSLTLIATANQGSEATYESGFVIDKFPISRPNLTFSTLTVSNMSPEDSSIYLCSGITPGQRNQPQHFGDGTRLSIL.

The V call is TRBV6-5, the J call TRBJ1-4; D gene unclear. CDR1 is MNHEY and CDR2 is SVGAGI in the germline V gene. The CDR3 loop spans 14 amino acids. The ends were cut back, 8 bases at V and 0 bases at J, with 10 bases in the middle. The CDR3 coding sequence is TGTGCCAGCGCCCGGGATGCAACTAATGAAAAACTGTTTTTT. Amino acids: CASARDATNEKLFF.

This clone was seen a few times. The chain has TRBV10-1 and TRBJ1-6; unclear D gene. The V end lost 8 bases, the J end lost 4 bases, and 6 bases lay between the germline ends. The CDR3 consists of 12 residues. Germline V gene lookup returns CDR1 WNHNN and CDR2 SYGVQD (reference sequence). CDR3 in DNA: TGCGCCAGCGGCGGGTATAATTCACCCCTCCACTTT. Encoded protein: CASGGYNSPLHF.

The chain uses TRBV9 and TRBJ1-3; unclear D gene. Germline V lookup: CDR1 SGDLS, CDR2 YYNGEE. Between the trimmed V and J ends, which lost 2 bases and 2 bases, there was a span of 5 bases. CDR3 length equals 13 residues. This chain's CDR3 is CASSVGPGNTIYF. The CDR3 DNA follows: TGTGCCAGCAGCGTGGGCCCTGGAAACACCATATATTTT. The variable domain in full, with the rest retrieved from reference TRBV9 and TRBJ1-3, is DSGVTQTPKHLITATGQRVTLRCSPRSGDLSVYWYQQSLDQGLQFLIQYYNGEERAKGNILERFSAQQFPDLHSELNLSSLELGDSALYFCASSVGPGNTIYFGEGSWLTVV.

The sample holds one count of this clone. This chain connects TRBV27 to TRBJ2-7, with 7 bases matching TRBD2. This CDR3 is 15 amino acids long. Germline V gives CDR1 MNHEY, CDR2 SMNVEV (reference sequence). Trimming removed 6 bases from V and 5 bases from J; junction bases left unmatched: 13. CDR3 sequence reads: CASRDGASGRDEQYF. CDR3 DNA: TGTGCCAGCAGGGATGGCGCTAGCGGAAGGGACGAGCAGTACTTC.

The chain uses TRBV3-1 (or the pseudogene TRBV3-2) and TRBJ2-5, with a weak D call TRBD2 (5 bases). The CDR3 has 15 amino acids. Germline loops: CDR1 LGHDT, CDR2 YNNKEL (reference sequence). V lost 6 bases, J lost 2 bases, and 16 bases lay in between. In DNA form, the CDR3 reads TGTGCCAGCAGTATCGGGCTGCTAGCACAAGAGACCCAGTACTTC. Its protein is CASSIGLLAQETQYF.

The V call is TRBV28, the J call TRBJ2-7; 14 bases line up with TRBD2. Looked up from germline, CDR1 is MDHEN and CDR2 is SYDVKM. J gave up 0 bases and V 8 bases, and 6 bases lay outside the gene matches. The CDR3 totals 16 residues. The CDR3, as DNA: TGTGCCAGCGGACTAGCGGGAGGCGGCGACTCCTACGAGCAGTACTTC. Protein sequence: CASGLAGGGDSYEQYF.

CDR3 nucleotides: TGCAGCGCCGAGAACACTGAAGCTTTCTTT. Translation: CSAENTEAFF. The chain is built from TRBV29-1 and TRBJ1-1; D not resolved. Germline CDR1 SQVTM, CDR2 ANQGSEA. V dropped 7 bases and J dropped 1 base, with 4 bases sitting between them. The CDR3 consists of 10 residues.

The chain combines TRBV19 with TRBJ1-6; weak D call: TRBD1 (5 bases). Deletions cut 6 bases from V and 0 bases from J, with 12 bases between. Germline V gene data show CDR1 as LNHDA and CDR2 as SQIVND (reference sequence). The CDR3 is 16 residues long. CDR3 DNA: TGTGCCAGTAGCGATCAAGGGGTCTCCTATAATTCACCCCTCCACTTT. Amino acid sequence: CASSDQGVSYNSPLHF.

The V and J genes are TRBV24-1 and TRBJ2-5; TRBD2 is a possible D gene (5 bases). The CDR3 contains 13 residues. The V end was cut by 9 bases, the J end by 3 bases, with 13 bases between. In germline, CDR1 is KGHDR, CDR2 SFDVKD. The CDR3 nucleotides are TGTGCCACCTCCCATGAGGGCAAAGAGACCCAGTACTTC. It encodes CATSHEGKETQYF.

The V and J genes are TRBV5-4 and TRBJ1-2; 8 positions agree with TRBD1. Per the germline V gene, CDR1 is SGHNT and CDR2 is YYREEE (reference sequence). The V segment lost 4 bases and the J segment 8 bases; nucleotides outside the gene matches: 13. The CDR3 is 15 amino acids. The CDR3 bases are TGTGCCAGCAGCCCTCCGGGACAGGTTGGCGGGGGCTACACCTTC. As protein: CASSPPGQVGGGYTF.

The chain links TRBV9 to TRBJ2-1, with 8 bases identical to TRBD1. The CDR3 is made up of 14 amino acids. Germline V gene sequence: CDR1 SGDLS, CDR2 YYNGEE. V gave up 4 bases and J gave up 8 bases; unmatched junction bases: 8. The CDR3 protein is CASSNRGRLYEQFF. CDR3 sequence (DNA): TGTGCCAGCAGCAACAGGGGGAGGTTATATGAGCAGTTCTTC.

The rearrangement links TRBV24-1 to TRBJ2-2; 8 positions match TRBD2. CDR1 is KGHDR and CDR2 is SFDVKD in the germline V gene. The CDR3 is 14 residues long. J lost 3 bases, V lost 9 bases, and 5 bases had no gene match. The CDR3 DNA sequence: TGTGCCACCCGAGCGGGAGCGGACACCGGGGAGCTGTTTTTT. It yields the protein CATRAGADTGELFF.

The rearrangement uses TRBV5-1 and TRBJ2-2; D not resolved. CDR3 length: 15 amino acids. The germline V gene encodes CDR1 SGHRS and CDR2 YFSETQ. The V and J ends lost 4 bases and 3 bases respectively, with 13 bases between them. In DNA, the CDR3 is TGCGCCAGCAGCCAAAAAGTAACAGACACCGGGGAGCTGTTTTTT. This codes for CASSQKVTDTGELFF.